This passage covers 29 T cell receptor beta chains from one sample sequenced in a study of cytomegalovirus exposure and HLA in healthy donors. PCR involved 60 Vbeta and 13 Jbeta primers. Produced via immunoSEQ multiplex PCR; TCRdb's table is partial and in-frame only. The sample holds some 100,000 clones; under 85% are singletons and the top ten take roughly 11%. The sequenced material came from PBMCs. The receptors derive from a man aged 35 to 55 in good health and CMV-seropositive.

The V call is TRBV6-6, the J call TRBJ2-7; D remains ambiguous. CDR3 length: 13 residues. Deletions cut 5 bases from V and 5 bases from J, with 13 bases between. Germline lookup yields CDR1 MNHNY and CDR2 SVGAGI (reference sequence). Here the CDR3 reads CASSRLVRDEQYF. CDR3 nucleotide sequence: TGTGCCAGCAGTCGTCTTGTCCGAGACGAGCAGTACTTC.

J is TRBJ1-6 and V is TRBV19; 7 bases are a match to TRBD1. CDR3 length: 17 residues. Unmatched junction bases numbered 11, after V lost 3 bases and J lost 6 bases. Germline CDR1 and CDR2: LNHDA and SQIVND (reference sequence). CDR3 coding DNA: TGTGCCAGTAGTATGGGGCTCGGACAGGCGATTAATTCACCCCTCCACTTT. Translation: CASSMGLGQAINSPLHF.

The V call is TRBV7-9, the J call TRBJ1-2, with no clear D. V lost 4 bases to trimming and J lost 7 bases, with 13 bases between them. The length of the CDR3 is 13 residues. Germline CDR1 is SEHNR and CDR2 is FQNEAQ (reference sequence). CDR3 in amino acids: CASSSQRLGGYTF. As DNA, the CDR3 is TGTGCCAGCAGCTCGCAGAGACTGGGTGGCTACACCTTC.

The chain links TRBV6-5 to TRBJ1-3, with D perhaps matching TRBD1 (5 bases). Per germline, CDR1 MNHEY and CDR2 SVGAGI. Trimming took 6 bases from V and 4 from J, leaving 13 bases between them. This CDR3 contains 14 residues. The CDR3 here is CASSPGTAGNTIYF. DNA of the CDR3: TGTGCCAGCAGCCCCGGGACTGCCGGAAACACCATATATTTT.

The chain uses TRBV13 and TRBJ2-3, with 12 bases lining up with TRBD2. J was trimmed by 6 bases and V by 5 bases; bases with no gene match: 6. Germline V gene data show CDR1 as PRHDT and CDR2 as FYEKMQ (reference sequence). This CDR3 has 15 amino acids. DNA for the CDR3: TGTGCCAGCAGCCCCCTAGCGGGGGGGCCTGATACGCAGTATTTT. This sequence encodes CASSPLAGGPDTQYF.

V usage is TRBV11-2 and J usage is TRBJ2-5; 7 bases agree with TRBD2. In germline, CDR1 is SGHAT, CDR2 FQNNGV. This CDR3 comprises 14 residues. V lost 5 bases, J lost 5 bases, and 8 bases stayed unmatched. The CDR3 sequence is CASSPRRGVETQYF. The CDR3 DNA reads as TGTGCCAGCAGCCCTAGACGGGGGGTTGAGACCCAGTACTTC. Complete variable domain (other parts from reference TRBV11-2 and TRBJ2-5): EAGVAQSPRYKIIEKRQSVAFWCNPISGHATLYWYQQILGQGPKLLIQFQNNGVVDDSQLPKDRFSAERLKGVDSTLKIQPAKLEDSAVYLCASSPRRGVETQYFGPGTRLLVL.

This clone was picked up one time. V gene TRBV6-5 combines with J gene TRBJ2-5; a possible D gene is TRBD2 (8 bases). The J call is uncertain, as TRBJ2-7 better fits the DNA end. Germline V gene sequence: CDR1 MNHEY, CDR2 SVGAGI. The CDR3 totals 13 residues. CDR3 amino acids: CASSPGRGLEQYF. The DNA of the CDR3 is TGTGCCAGCAGCCCCGGGAGGGGGCTCGAGCAGTACTTC.

V and J are TRBV7-8 and TRBJ2-3; 10 nucleotides match TRBD2. The CDR3 contains 19 residues. Losses at the gene ends were 5 bases for V and 0 bases for J; bases not matched to a gene: 14. Germline V gives CDR1 SGHVS, CDR2 FQNEAQ. In DNA form, the CDR3 reads TGTGCCAGCAGCCTCGGACTAGCGGATCCTTACACTAGCACAGATACGCAGTATTTT. This gives the protein CASSLGLADPYTSTDTQYF.

The rearrangement uses TRBV5-1 and TRBJ2-7; the match to TRBD1 covers 12 bases. Trimming cost V 4 bases and J 6 bases; bases outside gene matches: 5. Germline V gene lookup returns CDR1 SGHRS and CDR2 YFSETQ. The CDR3 spans 14 residues. The DNA of the CDR3 is TGCGCCAGCAGCCACGGGACAGGGGGCTCCGAGCAGTACTTC. Its protein product is CASSHGTGGSEQYF.

The chain employs TRBV2 and TRBJ2-5, with 9 bases lining up with TRBD1. The CDR3 length is 14 residues. V trimming: 10 bases; J trimming: 4 bases; junction bases outside the gene matches: 10. Germline CDR1 and CDR2: SNHLY and FYNNEI. The chain's CDR3 is CATGTDRGTETQYF. The CDR3 nucleotides are TGTGCCACCGGGACCGACAGGGGGACAGAGACCCAGTACTTC.

With respect to this clone: One end of the junction does not line up with germline, which may come from a read error. This chain joins TRBV9 and TRBJ2-6; perhaps TRBD1 as D (5 bases). The germline V gene encodes CDR1 SGDLS and CDR2 YYNGEE. The CDR3 spans 15 residues. CDR3 nucleotide sequence: TGTGCCAGCAGCGGACCCGGCTCTGGGGCCAACGGCCTGACTTTC. This sequence encodes CASSGPGSGANGLTF.

The CDR3, as DNA: TGCGCCAGCAGCACGGGACAGGGCGATCAGCCCCAGCATTTT. Its translation is CASSTGQGDQPQHF. V usage is TRBV5-1 and J usage is TRBJ1-5, with 9 bases identical to TRBD1. CDR3 length: 14 residues. The V and J ends lost 4 bases and 5 bases, in that order; junction bases with no gene match: 4. CDR1 is SGHRS and CDR2 is YFSETQ in the germline V gene.

The chain is built from TRBV28 and TRBJ2-2, with TRBD1 identical over 9 bases. The germline CDR1 and CDR2 sequences are MDHEN and SYDVKM. V dropped 4 bases and J dropped 4; count of bases not matched to a gene: 7. The CDR3 consists of 16 residues. This CDR3 is CASSWPGTGRTGELFF. The CDR3 region has the DNA TGTGCCAGCAGTTGGCCCGGGACAGGGCGCACCGGGGAGCTGTTTTTT.

The chain employs TRBV6-6 and TRBJ2-5; 13 bases map to TRBD2. The germline gives CDR1 MNHNY, CDR2 SVGAGI (reference sequence). The trim removed 4 bases at V and 3 bases at J, leaving 5 bases unmatched. The CDR3 is 16 amino acids. This chain's CDR3 is CASSFGLAGDKETQYF. The DNA for the CDR3 is TGTGCCAGCAGTTTCGGACTAGCGGGGGATAAAGAGACCCAGTACTTC.

The chain combines TRBV14 with TRBJ1-3; D not certain. CDR3 length: 15 residues. V was pared by 3 bases and J by 0 bases, with 9 bases between. Germline V gene lookup returns CDR1 SGHDN and CDR2 FVKESK. The CDR3 DNA reads TGTGCCAGCAGCCACCGGCGGAGCTCTGGAAACACCATATATTTT. Encoded protein: CASSHRRSSGNTIYF. The variable domain in full, completed from reference TRBV14 and TRBJ1-3, reads EAGVTQFPSHSVIEKGQTVTLRCDPISGHDNLYWYRRVMGKEIKFLLHFVKESKQDESGMPNNRFLAERTGGTYSTLKVQPAELEDSGVYFCASSHRRSSGNTIYFGEGSWLTVV.

This clone has just a few counts. This chain joins TRBV18 and TRBJ2-3; D unclear. The length of the CDR3 is 13 residues. The germline CDR1 and CDR2 sequences are KGHSH and LQKENI. V was pared by 4 bases and J by 1 base, with 6 bases between. The CDR3 bases are TGTGCCAGCTCACTACTCGGCACAGATACGCAGTATTTT. Protein: CASSLLGTDTQYF.

The chain couples TRBV9 to TRBJ1-2, with unresolved D. V was cut by 3 bases and J by 7 bases, with 13 bases left in between. Germline values: CDR1 SGDLS, CDR2 YYNGEE. The CDR3 totals 13 residues. The CDR3: CASSDTTITGYTF. In nucleotides, the CDR3 is TGTGCCAGCAGCGACACTACTATAACTGGCTACACCTTC.

The chain is built from TRBV18 and TRBJ2-5; 12 bases fit TRBD2. In germline, CDR1 is KGHSH, CDR2 LQKENI. There are 16 residues in the CDR3. Trimming at V came to 2 bases and at J to 9 bases, leaving 10 bases not matched to a gene. The CDR3 DNA is TGTGCCAGCTCACCAACCACTAGCGGGGGGCCCTCGCCCCAGTACTTC. It yields the protein CASSPTTSGGPSPQYF.

For this clone: Relative to the germline gene, one junction end is altered; a read error may explain this. V is TRBV4-1 and J is TRBJ2-6; a weak D match, TRBD1 (5 bases). The CDR3 contains 17 residues. Per the germline V gene, CDR1 is MGHRA and CDR2 is YSYEKL. CDR3 in amino acids: CASSQGLEPAGANGLTF. The CDR3 DNA reads TGCGCCAGCAGCCAAGGGCTAGAACCTGCTGGGGCCAACGGCCTGACTTTC.

The V gene is TRBV6-1, the J gene TRBJ1-5; 7 positions match TRBD1. This CDR3 contains 15 residues. With 8 bases clipped from V and 6 bases from J, the junction kept 13 bases outside the gene matches. Germline-derived CDR1 and CDR2 are MNHNS and SASEGT. CDR3 sequence (DNA): TGTGCCAGCTGGGCTCCCGACAGGGAAGGTCAGCCCCAGCATTTT. Translating gives CASWAPDREGQPQHF.

This chain links TRBV7-3 with TRBJ2-2; weak D call: TRBD1 (5 bases). V was pared by 2 bases and J by 4 bases, with 8 bases between. CDR1 is SGHTA and CDR2 is FQGTGA in the germline V gene. CDR3 length: 14 residues. Here the CDR3 DNA reads TGTGCCAGCAGCTTATCCACAGGCACCGGGGAGCTGTTTTTT. Translation gives CASSLSTGTGELFF.

In its sample, this clone was seen once. The chain uses TRBV20-1 and TRBJ2-7; D not resolved. There are 10 residues in the CDR3. Germline V gene data show CDR1 as DFQATT and CDR2 as SNEGSKA (reference sequence). Trimming took off 5 bases at V and 7 bases at J, with 9 bases between the two ends. The CDR3 is CSAPDGEQYF. In DNA form, the CDR3 reads TGCAGTGCTCCCGACGGGGAGCAGTACTTC.

This sequence joins TRBV9 and TRBJ2-7; no clear D. The CDR3 runs to 15 residues. Germline CDR1 and CDR2: SGDLS and YYNGEE. Trimming left V 4 bases short and J 1 base short, with 15 bases between. CDR3 nucleotides: TGTGCCAGCAGCCCAGAAGGCGGCAGATCCTACGAGCAGTACTTC. Residues: CASSPEGGRSYEQYF.

The V call is TRBV7-9, the J call TRBJ1-1; TRBD1 is a possible D gene (6 bases). The CDR3 runs to 14 residues. The germline V gene encodes CDR1 SEHNR and CDR2 FQNEAQ (reference sequence). Deletions cut 5 bases from V and 3 bases from J, with 13 bases between. This CDR3 is CASSPRGGDTEAFF. In DNA form, the CDR3 reads TGTGCCAGCAGCCCTAGAGGGGGAGACACTGAAGCTTTCTTT. The full variable domain, rest sourced from reference TRBV7-9 and TRBJ1-1, is DTGVSQNPRHKITKRGQNVTFRCDPISEHNRLYWYRQTLGQGPEFLTYFQNEAQLEKSRLLSDRFSAERPKGSFSTLEIQRTEQGDSAMYLCASSPRGGDTEAFFGQGTRLTVV.

The genes are TRBV7-2 and TRBJ1-2, with 8 nucleotides matching TRBD1. Germline values: CDR1 SGHTA, CDR2 FQGNSA. The CDR3 has 14 residues. Germline trimming cut 5 bases from V and 14 bases from J; bases unmatched to any gene: 16. The CDR3 DNA is TGTGCCAGCAGCCCCATGGGACAGGCGTTACTGAGGACCTTC. Amino acid sequence: CASSPMGQALLRTF.

The rearrangement links TRBV28 to TRBJ1-5; D unclear. Germline-derived CDR1 and CDR2 are MDHEN and SYDVKM. The CDR3 extends over 16 amino acids. Trimming took 4 bases from V and 1 from J, leaving 14 bases between them. Here the CDR3 DNA reads TGTGCCAGCAGTTCTTATGGCCCCCAGAGCAATCAGCCCCAGCATTTT. Amino acid sequence: CASSSYGPQSNQPQHF. The full variable domain, rest sourced from reference TRBV28 and TRBJ1-5, is DVKVTQSSRYLVKRTGEKVFLECVQDMDHENMFWYRQDPGLGLRLIYFSYDVKMKEKGDIPEGYSVSREKKERFSLILESASTNQTSMYLCASSSYGPQSNQPQHFGDGTRLSIL.

J is TRBJ1-2 and V is TRBV7-2, with unresolved D. The V gene lost 3 bases and the J gene lost 6 bases, with 8 bases spanning the gap. Germline assignment: CDR1 SGHTA and CDR2 FQGNSA. This CDR3 has 12 amino acids. The CDR3 reads CASSLDSNGYTF. CDR3 coding DNA: TGTGCCAGCAGCTTGGACTCGAATGGCTACACCTTC.

This clone was seen more than once but under ten times. CDR3 sequence: CASSDPQGARTDTQYF. CDR3 DNA sequence: TGTGCCAGCAGCGACCCCCAGGGGGCGCGGACAGATACGCAGTATTTT. The rearrangement joins TRBV9 to TRBJ2-3, with 8 bases that match TRBD1. The CDR3 is 16 residues long. Losses at the gene ends were 3 bases for V and 3 bases for J; bases not matched to a gene: 9. Germline assignment: CDR1 SGDLS and CDR2 YYNGEE.

The V and J genes are TRBV19 and TRBJ2-3; TRBD2 matches 10 bases. Germline V gives CDR1 LNHDA, CDR2 SQIVND (reference sequence). CDR3 length: 16 residues. V shed 3 bases and J 6 bases; nucleotides not matched to a gene: 9. Written as DNA, the CDR3 is TGTGCCAGTAGTATTAGACCGGGACTAGCGAGCGATACGCAGTATTTT. The encoded protein is CASSIRPGLASDTQYF. Looking up the rest from reference TRBV19 and TRBJ2-3 gives the full variable domain: DGGITQSPKYLFRKEGQNVTLSCEQNLNHDAMYWYRQDPGQGLRLIYYSQIVNDFQKGDIAEGYSVSREKKESFPLTVTSAQKNPTAFYLCASSIRPGLASDTQYFGPGTRLTVL.